These 22 T cell receptor beta chains were all obtained from the same sample, sequenced in a study of blood T cell repertoires in COVID-19. The protocol was immunoSEQ multiplex PCR, while the TCRdb copy is restricted to in-frame clones and leaves out a portion. The repertoire holds around 250,000 clones, with roughly 86% as singletons. The sample comprised peripheral blood. These receptors all stem from a woman aged 60 to 75 who had recovered from COVID-19.

This clone was observed a few times. The chain uses TRBV5-1 and TRBJ2-2, with TRBD2 as a possible D gene (5 bases). Trimming took off 3 bases at V and 8 bases at J, with 20 bases between the two ends. Looked up from germline, CDR1 is SGHRS and CDR2 is YFSETQ. The CDR3 loop spans 16 amino acids. The CDR3 loop is CASSSVSAGVGGELFF. CDR3 sequence (DNA): TGCGCCAGCAGCTCAGTCTCGGCCGGGGTAGGAGGGGAGCTGTTTTTT.

This rearrangement joins TRBV18 to TRBJ1-1; D gene uncertain. CDR1 is KGHSH and CDR2 is LQKENI in the germline V gene. This CDR3 is 14 amino acids long. Trimming removed 3 bases at V and 4 bases at J, with 12 bases between. CDR3 region: CASSPPGGSTEAFF. CDR3 sequence (DNA): TGTGCCAGCTCACCCCCGGGAGGGAGCACTGAAGCTTTCTTT.

The CDR3 DNA is TGTGCCAGCAGCCCCTTAACAGGGGCCGCTGGAGACACCGGGGAGCTGTTTTTT. This gives the protein CASSPLTGAAGDTGELFF. V is TRBV4-2 and J is TRBJ2-2, with 7 bases that match TRBD1. This CDR3 contains 18 residues. V lost 4 bases and J lost 3; bases outside the gene matches: 14. Germline V lookup: CDR1 LGHNA, CDR2 YNFKEQ.

The J gene is TRBJ2-3, the V gene TRBV1; the D segment call TRBD2 is taken from the table without a DNA check. TRBV1 is a pseudogene locus. The CDR3 length is 15 residues. CDR3 region: CTSSQEAVSRSTQYF. CDR3 nucleotides: TGCACCAGCAGCCAAGAGGCGGTATCGAGGAGTACGCAGTATTTT.

The chain uses TRBV11-2 and TRBJ2-7; 8 positions agree with TRBD1. Germline-derived CDR1 and CDR2 are SGHAT and FQNNGV. J was trimmed by 0 bases and V by 2 bases; bases with no gene match: 3. The CDR3 totals 15 residues. The CDR3 protein is CASSLSRGPSYEQYF. In DNA form, the CDR3 reads TGTGCCAGCAGCTTATCCAGGGGGCCCTCCTACGAGCAGTACTTC. The full variable domain, rest sourced from reference TRBV11-2 and TRBJ2-7, is EAGVAQSPRYKIIEKRQSVAFWCNPISGHATLYWYQQILGQGPKLLIQFQNNGVVDDSQLPKDRFSAERLKGVDSTLKIQPAKLEDSAVYLCASSLSRGPSYEQYFGPGTRLTVT.

The V and J genes are TRBV14 and TRBJ1-1, with 7 bases lining up with TRBD1. Unmatched junction bases numbered 9, after V lost 3 bases and J lost 5 bases. This CDR3 is built from 15 residues. Germline CDR1 is SGHDN and CDR2 is FVKESK. In DNA form, the CDR3 reads TGTGCCAGCAGCCACAATAACAACAGGGGTACTGAAGCTTTCTTT. This gives the protein CASSHNNNRGTEAFF.

The chain joins TRBV18 to TRBJ2-5, with D tentatively TRBD1 (6 bases). The CDR3 has 14 amino acids. CDR1 KGHSH and CDR2 LQKENI come from the germline V gene. The V gene lost 8 bases and the J gene lost 2 bases, with 15 bases spanning the gap. The CDR3 DNA reads as TGTGCCAGCACCCGGTCAGGGGTACAAGAGACCCAGTACTTC. It yields the protein CASTRSGVQETQYF. The full variable domain, rest sourced from reference TRBV18 and TRBJ2-5, is NAGVMQNPRHLVRRRGQEARLRCSPMKGHSHVYWYRQLPEEGLKFMVYLQKENIIDESGMPKERFSAEFPKEGPSILRIQQVVRGDSAAYFCASTRSGVQETQYFGPGTRLLVL.

In DNA form, the CDR3 reads TGTGCCAGCAGCCAAGGGGTGGCGACAGATACGCAGTATTTT. It translates to CASSQGVATDTQYF. This sequence joins TRBV7-3 and TRBJ2-3, with D possibly TRBD1 on 5 matching bases. CDR1 SGHTA and CDR2 FQGTGA come from the germline V gene. The CDR3 covers 14 residues. V gave up 5 bases and J gave up 3 bases, with 12 bases separating them.

V gene TRBV29-1 combines with J gene TRBJ1-1, with TRBD1 matching 8 bases. CDR1 SQVTM and CDR2 ANQGSEA come from the germline V gene. V shed 7 bases, J shed 6 bases, and the junction held 13 bases outside the gene matches. The CDR3 has 14 amino acids. The DNA for the CDR3 is TGCAGCGCCTTACCCGACAGGGGTTTCGCTGAAGCTTTCTTT. This sequence encodes CSALPDRGFAEAFF.

This clone was observed a handful of times. The chain recombines TRBV6-4 with TRBJ1-1; D gene uncertain. Trimming removed 5 bases from V and 2 bases from J, with 9 bases in between. CDR1 and CDR2 (germline): MRHNA, SNTAGT. CDR3 size: 13 residues. Written as DNA, the CDR3 is TGTGCCAGCAGTTCCGACATCAACACTGAAGCTTTCTTT. Translation: CASSSDINTEAFF.

The rearrangement links TRBV28 to TRBJ1-2; TRBD1 matches at 8 bases. The trim removed 4 bases at V and 7 bases at J, leaving 5 bases unmatched. This CDR3 has 13 amino acids. Germline V gene sequence: CDR1 MDHEN, CDR2 SYDVKM. In DNA, the CDR3 is TGTGCCAGCAGTTGGACAGGGTTGGTTGGCTACACCTTC. Translated, it gives CASSWTGLVGYTF.

The genes are TRBV7-9 and TRBJ2-3; D not certain. The germline CDR1 and CDR2 sequences are SEHNR and FQNEAQ (reference sequence). This CDR3 is 15 amino acids long. The germline V and J ends were trimmed by 5 bases and 1 base, with 13 bases remaining between them. CDR3 coding DNA: TGTGCCAGCAGCCTTGCAGGATTACGCACAGATACGCAGTATTTT. Its translation is CASSLAGLRTDTQYF.

J is TRBJ1-2 and V is TRBV5-6, with D unclear. Trimming shortened V by 0 bases and J by 2 bases, and 14 bases separated the two germline ends. Germline CDR1 and CDR2: SGHDT and YYEEEE. The CDR3 runs to 16 residues. The CDR3 is CASSLATVSFNYGYTF. The DNA for the CDR3 is TGTGCCAGCAGCTTGGCCACAGTATCCTTCAACTATGGCTACACCTTC.

This chain connects TRBV7-2 to TRBJ2-5; 11 nucleotides align to TRBD2. CDR3 length equals 16 residues. Germline trimming cut 3 bases from V and 1 base from J; bases unmatched to any gene: 4. Germline V gives CDR1 SGHTA, CDR2 FQGNSA. CDR3 nucleotide sequence: TGTGCCAGCAGCTTTCTAGCGGGGGGTTTCCAAGAGACCCAGTACTTC. Encoded protein: CASSFLAGGFQETQYF.

The sample holds a few counts of this clone. This rearrangement joins TRBV3-1 (or the pseudogene TRBV3-2) to TRBJ1-2, with 8 nucleotides matching TRBD1. Germline V gene sequence: CDR1 LGHDT, CDR2 YNNKEL (reference sequence). Trimming at V came to 2 bases and at J to 1 base, leaving 3 bases not matched to a gene. CDR3 length: 15 amino acids. CDR3 bases: TGTGCCAGCAGCCAACTTGACAGGGGTAACTATGGCTACACCTTC. It specifies CASSQLDRGNYGYTF.

This chain connects TRBV7-3 to TRBJ2-1; 7 nucleotides align to TRBD2. The CDR3 loop spans 16 amino acids. The V segment lost 2 bases and the J segment 4 bases; nucleotides outside the gene matches: 8. Germline V gives CDR1 SGHTA, CDR2 FQGTGA. CDR3 nucleotides: TGTGCCAGCAGCTTATCGGCGGGGGACTCATACAATGAGCAGTTCTTC. It translates to CASSLSAGDSYNEQFF. The full variable domain, with the rest looked up from reference TRBV7-3 and TRBJ2-1, is GAGVSQTPSNKVTEKGKYVELRCDPISGHTALYWYRQSLGQGPEFLIYFQGTGAADDSGLPNDRFFAVRPEGSVSTLKIQRTERGDSAVYLCASSLSAGDSYNEQFFGPGTRLTVL.

V and J are TRBV11-1 and TRBJ2-5; no clear D. This CDR3 is 14 amino acids long. Germline CDR1 and CDR2: SGHAT and FQDESV (reference sequence). V lost 8 bases, J lost 0 bases, and 13 bases lay in between. This CDR3 reads CASSLSSHQETQYF. As DNA, the CDR3 is TGTGCCAGCTCCCTTAGCAGCCACCAAGAGACCCAGTACTTC.

The rearrangement links TRBV18 to TRBJ2-3; possibly TRBD1 for D (6 bases). V gave up 4 bases and J gave up 4 bases, with 12 bases separating them. Per the germline V gene, CDR1 is KGHSH and CDR2 is LQKENI. CDR3 length: 14 amino acids. The CDR3: CASSQQGLADTQYF. The CDR3 coding sequence is TGTGCCAGCTCACAACAGGGTTTAGCAGATACGCAGTATTTT.

The chain is built from TRBV7-9 and TRBJ2-2; tentatively, D is TRBD1 (5 bases). The length of the CDR3 is 16 residues. Trimming removed 2 bases at V and 3 bases at J, with 13 bases between. The germline CDR1 and CDR2 sequences are SEHNR and FQNEAQ (reference sequence). This CDR3 is CASSLMQGFDTGELFF. The DNA for the CDR3 is TGTGCCAGCAGCTTAATGCAGGGCTTCGACACCGGGGAGCTGTTTTTT.

The rearrangement joins TRBV11-2 to TRBJ2-3; D possibly corresponds to TRBD1 (5 bases). The CDR3 runs to 16 residues. The germline gives CDR1 SGHAT, CDR2 FQNNGV. Trimming stripped 5 bases from V and 2 bases from J, with 17 bases between. The CDR3 DNA reads as TGTGCCAGCAGCCCTAGGCGAAGTGGGGCCACAGATACGCAGTATTTT. Translating gives CASSPRRSGATDTQYF. Together with reference TRBV11-2 and TRBJ2-3, the CDR3 gives the full variable domain: EAGVAQSPRYKIIEKRQSVAFWCNPISGHATLYWYQQILGQGPKLLIQFQNNGVVDDSQLPKDRFSAERLKGVDSTLKIQPAKLEDSAVYLCASSPRRSGATDTQYFGPGTRLTVL.

CDR3 sequence reads: CASSNSGTGGSGGNTIYF. In DNA form, the CDR3 reads TGTGCCAGCTCAAACTCCGGGACAGGGGGTTCTGGCGGAAACACCATATATTTT. The rearrangement joins TRBV18 to TRBJ1-3, with 11 bases fitting TRBD1. Trimming cost V 5 bases and J 4 bases; bases outside gene matches: 13. Germline-derived CDR1 and CDR2 are KGHSH and LQKENI. This CDR3 is 18 amino acids long.

The chain joins TRBV10-3 to TRBJ2-2, with D perhaps matching TRBD1 (6 bases). CDR1 is ENHRY and CDR2 is SYGVKD in the germline V gene. There are 17 residues in the CDR3. Trimming removed 0 bases from V and 3 bases from J, with 14 bases in between. The DNA for the CDR3 is TGTGCCATCAGTGAGTCATCCCCCAGGGGAGACACCGGGGAGCTGTTTTTT. Protein product: CAISESSPRGDTGELFF.